This T cell receptor beta chain comes out of a study of shared clonotypes between healthy human individuals. Produced via immunoSEQ multiplex PCR; TCRdb's table is partial and in-frame only. The data contain roughly 2.2 million clones, over 85% of them singletons. The V gene lost 8 bases and the J gene lost 3 bases, with 7 bases spanning the gap. Germline V lookup: CDR1 SNHLY, CDR2 FYNNEI. The CDR3 sequence is 11 residues long. Caucasian adults living in Nashville, Tennessee, provided all samples. The sequence was collected from a man aged 18 to 35 in good health. Some clones in this sample may be carry-over from other donors' samples. Sequenced material: naive CD4+ T cells from PBMCs. This sample's subset: CD45RA+ positively selected. V is TRBV2 and J is TRBJ1-1; D possibly corresponds to TRBD1 (5 bases). In DNA, the CDR3 is TGTGCCAGCCAGGGAGACACTGAAGCTTTCTTT. It encodes CASQGDTEAFF.